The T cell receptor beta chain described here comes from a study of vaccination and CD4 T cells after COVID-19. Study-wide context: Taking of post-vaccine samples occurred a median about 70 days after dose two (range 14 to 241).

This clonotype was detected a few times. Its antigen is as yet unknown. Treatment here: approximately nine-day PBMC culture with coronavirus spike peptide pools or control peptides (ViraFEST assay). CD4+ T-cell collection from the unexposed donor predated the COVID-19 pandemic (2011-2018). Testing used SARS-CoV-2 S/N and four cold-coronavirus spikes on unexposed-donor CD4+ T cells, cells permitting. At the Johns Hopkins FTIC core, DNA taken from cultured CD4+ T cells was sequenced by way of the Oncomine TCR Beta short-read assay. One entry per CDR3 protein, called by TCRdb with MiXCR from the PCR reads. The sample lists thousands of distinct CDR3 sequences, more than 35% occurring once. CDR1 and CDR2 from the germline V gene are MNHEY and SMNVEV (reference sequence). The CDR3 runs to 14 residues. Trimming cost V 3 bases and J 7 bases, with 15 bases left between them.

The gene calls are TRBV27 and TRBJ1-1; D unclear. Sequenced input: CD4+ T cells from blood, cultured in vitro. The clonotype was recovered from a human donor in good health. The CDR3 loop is CASSFLIDGDEAFF. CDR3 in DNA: TGTGCCAGCAGTTTCCTGATCGACGGAGATGAAGCTTTCTTT.